A selection of T cell receptor beta chains follows, all from one sample in a study of neoadjuvant anti-PD-1 for oral cavity cancer. Here immunoSEQ multiplex PCR was the method, and the copy in TCRdb shows in-frame clones only, minus some. The sample has about 72,000 clones, around 82% seen once. The sample was PBMCs, taken before nivolumab (anti-PD-1) treatment. These receptors all come from a person between 40 and 80 years old with oral cavity squamous cell carcinoma. CDR3s include the opening cysteine and the closing phenylalanine or tryptophan. The D gene is left open where the match is weak. Clone size is shown for a subset of rows, as once, few, many or a class of expanded clone.

V gene	D gene	J gene	clone size	CDR3 protein	CDR3 DNA
TRBV30	.	TRBJ1-3	.	CAWSVTDGNTIYF	TGTGCCTGGAGTGTAACAGATGGAAACACCATATATTTT
TRBV27	.	TRBJ1-2	.	CASSYRGNMVGYTF	TGTGCCAGCAGTTATAGGGGGAATATGGTTGGCTACACCTTC
TRBV7-3	.	TRBJ2-1	.	CASSRGVNNEQFF	TGTGCCAGCAGCAGGGGCGTTAACAATGAGCAGTTCTTC
TRBV7-9	.	TRBJ1-5	.	CASSLAYGGLNQPQHF	TGTGCCAGCAGCTTAGCGTACGGGGGCTTGAATCAGCCCCAGCATTTT
TRBV30	.	TRBJ2-3	.	CAWSVLGGTDTQYF	TGTGCCTGGAGTGTACTTGGAGGGACAGATACGCAGTATTTT
TRBV7-2	TRBD1	TRBJ2-1	.	CASSPGVGQGFYNEQFF	TGTGCCAGCAGCCCCGGGGTAGGACAGGGGTTTTACAATGAGCAGTTCTTC
TRBV11-3	.	TRBJ2-2	.	CASSFRRGLNTGELFF	TGTGCCAGCAGCTTCCGAAGGGGCCTGAACACCGGGGAGCTGTTTTTT
TRBV6-5	TRBD1	TRBJ1-4	.	CASSPTGLEEKLFF	TGTGCCAGCAGCCCGACAGGGTTGGAGGAAAAACTGTTTTTT
TRBV7-9	.	TRBJ1-1	.	CASSLILNTEAFF	TGTGCCAGCAGCTTAATTTTGAACACTGAAGCTTTCTTT
TRBV6-5	.	TRBJ2-2	.	CASRTTVNTGELFF	TGTGCCAGCAGGACGACAGTTAACACCGGGGAGCTGTTTTTT
TRBV27	.	TRBJ2-1	once	CASSFTGSSYNEQFF	TGTGCCAGCAGTTTCACCGGGAGCTCCTACAATGAGCAGTTCTTC
TRBV5-4	.	TRBJ1-1	.	CASSPGELLYAEAFF	TGTGCCAGCAGCCCCGGGGAGCTACTCTACGCTGAAGCTTTCTTT
TRBV7-2	.	TRBJ2-1	.	CASSLAGAYNEQFF	TGTGCCAGCAGCTTAGCGGGGGCCTACAATGAGCAGTTCTTC
TRBV29-1	.	TRBJ2-1	.	CSALGSLYNEQFF	TGCAGCGCCCTTGGATCGCTCTACAATGAGCAGTTCTTC
TRBV10-2	.	TRBJ2-7	.	CASTKDYREQYF	TGCGCCAGCACTAAAGACTATCGGGAGCAGTACTTC
TRBV6-1	.	TRBJ1-5	few	CASIEVVGMRWGSGQPQHF	TGTGCCAGCATTGAGGTCGTTGGGATGAGGTGGGGCTCGGGGCAGCCCCAGCATTTT
TRBV5-6	.	TRBJ2-1	.	CASSPTDGYNEQFF	TGTGCCAGCAGCCCGACTGACGGATACAATGAGCAGTTCTTC
TRBV15	.	TRBJ1-5	.	CATSRDFWRGPNQPQHF	TGTGCCACCAGCAGAGATTTTTGGAGGGGCCCCAATCAGCCCCAGCATTTT
TRBV19	TRBD1	TRBJ1-5	.	CATMLDRGGNQPQHF	TGTGCCACCATGCTGGACAGGGGCGGCAATCAGCCCCAGCATTTT
TRBV29-1	TRBD2	TRBJ2-3	.	CSVGRLAGGYSTDTQYF	TGCAGCGTTGGTCGACTAGCGGGGGGGTATAGCACAGATACGCAGTATTTT
TRBV11-1	.	TRBJ2-3	.	CASSFLITDTQYF	TGTGCCAGCAGCTTCCTGATCACAGATACGCAGTATTTT
TRBV25-1	.	TRBJ2-7	.	CASSESQSRGAPYEQYF	TGTGCCAGCAGTGAGTCCCAGTCGAGGGGGGCCCCCTACGAGCAGTACTTC
TRBV29-1	TRBD2	TRBJ2-5	.	CSVTGTSGTQETQYF	TGCAGCGTTACAGGGACTAGCGGAACTCAAGAGACCCAGTACTTC
TRBV29-1	.	TRBJ1-1	.	CSVDRNPNTEAFF	TGCAGCGTTGATCGGAACCCGAACACTGAAGCTTTCTTT
TRBV27	TRBD2	TRBJ2-7	.	CASSHGLAGEKYF	TGTGCCAGCAGCCACGGACTAGCGGGAGAGAAATACTTC
TRBV7-3	.	TRBJ2-2	.	CASRATGVYTGELFF	TGTGCCAGCAGGGCTACGGGAGTGTACACCGGGGAGCTGTTTTTT
TRBV30	.	TRBJ2-7	.	CAWSVGSYEQYF	TGTGCCTGGAGTGTCGGCTCCTACGAGCAGTACTTC
TRBV5-1	TRBD1	TRBJ1-2	.	CASSSRQGPYGYTF	TGCGCCAGCAGCTCCCGACAGGGACCCTATGGCTACACCTTC
TRBV6-1	TRBD1	TRBJ1-5	.	CASRLTGDQPQHF	TGTGCCAGCAGGCTAACAGGGGATCAGCCCCAGCATTTT
TRBV11-3	TRBD2	TRBJ2-2	.	CASSLGEGAGELFF	TGTGCCAGCAGCTTAGGGGAGGGCGCCGGGGAGCTGTTTTTT
TRBV7-9	TRBD1	TRBJ1-1	.	CASSFGQGQAFF	TGTGCCAGCAGCTTCGGACAGGGACAAGCTTTCTTT
TRBV9	.	TRBJ1-3	.	CASSVEGMGGNTIYF	TGTGCCAGCAGCGTAGAGGGGATGGGCGGAAACACCATATATTTT
TRBV4-1	.	TRBJ1-4	.	CASSQDRRVNEKLFF	TGCGCCAGCAGCCAAGATCGCCGGGTTAATGAAAAACTGTTTTTT
TRBV30	TRBD2	TRBJ2-1	few	CAWSSMGGNSYNEQFF	TGTGCCTGGAGTAGCATGGGGGGGAACTCCTACAATGAGCAGTTCTTC
TRBV6-1	TRBD1	TRBJ2-7	.	CASSETGGWEYF	TGTGCCAGCAGTGAAACAGGGGGTTGGGAGTACTTC
TRBV4-1	.	TRBJ2-7	.	CASSLWGLGEQYF	TGCGCCAGCAGCCTTTGGGGGCTTGGGGAGCAGTACTTC
TRBV2	TRBD2	TRBJ2-1	.	CASSAGGPGYEQFF	TGTGCCAGCAGTGCGGGAGGGCCGGGTTATGAGCAGTTCTTC
TRBV6-5	.	TRBJ1-2	.	CASSYTVGYYGYTF	TGTGCCAGCAGCTACACGGTCGGGTACTATGGCTACACCTTC
TRBV2	.	TRBJ2-1	.	CATRPGTLVYSEQFF	TGTGCCACCCGACCCGGGACATTAGTATACAGTGAGCAGTTCTTC
TRBV19	TRBD1	TRBJ1-2	.	CATRDSIGRGYGYTF	TGTGCCACCCGGGACAGTATAGGGCGGGGCTATGGCTACACCTTC
TRBV5-4	.	TRBJ1-6	.	CASTTGVGSPLHF	TGTGCCAGCACCACTGGGGTAGGCTCACCCCTCCACTTT
TRBV7-8	.	TRBJ1-1	.	CASSSSRLAGKNTEAFF	TGTGCCAGCAGCTCCTCCCGACTGGCCGGGAAGAACACTGAAGCTTTCTTT
TRBV21-1	.	TRBJ2-1	.	CASSVTVISYNEQFF	TGTGCCAGCAGCGTGACAGTGATCTCCTACAATGAGCAGTTCTTC
TRBV7-2	.	TRBJ2-5	.	CASSLRMGTQYF	TGTGCCAGCAGCTTGAGGATGGGGACCCAGTACTTC
TRBV28	.	TRBJ1-6	.	CASSSTWMGSPLHF	TGTGCCAGCAGTTCGACGTGGATGGGTTCACCCCTCCACTTT
TRBV28	.	TRBJ1-1	.	CASSLLGDRSRTEAFF	TGTGCCAGCAGTTTATTAGGTGACCGGTCGAGGACTGAAGCTTTCTTT
TRBV30	.	TRBJ1-4	.	CAWIPGLGEKLFF	TGTGCCTGGATCCCCGGGTTGGGTGAAAAACTGTTTTTT
TRBV27	TRBD1	TRBJ2-7	.	CASSLLPGQGAPEQYF	TGTGCCAGCAGTTTACTGCCGGGACAGGGGGCGCCCGAGCAGTACTTC
TRBV5-1	.	TRBJ1-2	.	CASSVQGGDGYTF	TGCGCCAGCAGCGTACAGGGAGGGGATGGCTACACCTTC
TRBV12-5	TRBD1	TRBJ1-1	.	CASGLVSGGYTEAFF	TGTGCTAGTGGTTTGGTCTCAGGGGGCTACACTGAAGCTTTCTTT
TRBV5-5	.	TRBJ2-7	once	CASSLSLGGRAYEQYF	TGTGCCAGCAGCTTATCTTTAGGCGGCAGGGCCTACGAGCAGTACTTC
TRBV19	TRBD2	TRBJ2-3	.	CASSMAAGTTTQYF	TGTGCCAGTAGTATGGCAGCGGGGACCACTACGCAGTATTTT
TRBV2	.	TRBJ2-7	once	CASSVGLQGEQYF	TGTGCCAGCAGTGTCGGGTTGCAGGGCGAGCAGTACTTC